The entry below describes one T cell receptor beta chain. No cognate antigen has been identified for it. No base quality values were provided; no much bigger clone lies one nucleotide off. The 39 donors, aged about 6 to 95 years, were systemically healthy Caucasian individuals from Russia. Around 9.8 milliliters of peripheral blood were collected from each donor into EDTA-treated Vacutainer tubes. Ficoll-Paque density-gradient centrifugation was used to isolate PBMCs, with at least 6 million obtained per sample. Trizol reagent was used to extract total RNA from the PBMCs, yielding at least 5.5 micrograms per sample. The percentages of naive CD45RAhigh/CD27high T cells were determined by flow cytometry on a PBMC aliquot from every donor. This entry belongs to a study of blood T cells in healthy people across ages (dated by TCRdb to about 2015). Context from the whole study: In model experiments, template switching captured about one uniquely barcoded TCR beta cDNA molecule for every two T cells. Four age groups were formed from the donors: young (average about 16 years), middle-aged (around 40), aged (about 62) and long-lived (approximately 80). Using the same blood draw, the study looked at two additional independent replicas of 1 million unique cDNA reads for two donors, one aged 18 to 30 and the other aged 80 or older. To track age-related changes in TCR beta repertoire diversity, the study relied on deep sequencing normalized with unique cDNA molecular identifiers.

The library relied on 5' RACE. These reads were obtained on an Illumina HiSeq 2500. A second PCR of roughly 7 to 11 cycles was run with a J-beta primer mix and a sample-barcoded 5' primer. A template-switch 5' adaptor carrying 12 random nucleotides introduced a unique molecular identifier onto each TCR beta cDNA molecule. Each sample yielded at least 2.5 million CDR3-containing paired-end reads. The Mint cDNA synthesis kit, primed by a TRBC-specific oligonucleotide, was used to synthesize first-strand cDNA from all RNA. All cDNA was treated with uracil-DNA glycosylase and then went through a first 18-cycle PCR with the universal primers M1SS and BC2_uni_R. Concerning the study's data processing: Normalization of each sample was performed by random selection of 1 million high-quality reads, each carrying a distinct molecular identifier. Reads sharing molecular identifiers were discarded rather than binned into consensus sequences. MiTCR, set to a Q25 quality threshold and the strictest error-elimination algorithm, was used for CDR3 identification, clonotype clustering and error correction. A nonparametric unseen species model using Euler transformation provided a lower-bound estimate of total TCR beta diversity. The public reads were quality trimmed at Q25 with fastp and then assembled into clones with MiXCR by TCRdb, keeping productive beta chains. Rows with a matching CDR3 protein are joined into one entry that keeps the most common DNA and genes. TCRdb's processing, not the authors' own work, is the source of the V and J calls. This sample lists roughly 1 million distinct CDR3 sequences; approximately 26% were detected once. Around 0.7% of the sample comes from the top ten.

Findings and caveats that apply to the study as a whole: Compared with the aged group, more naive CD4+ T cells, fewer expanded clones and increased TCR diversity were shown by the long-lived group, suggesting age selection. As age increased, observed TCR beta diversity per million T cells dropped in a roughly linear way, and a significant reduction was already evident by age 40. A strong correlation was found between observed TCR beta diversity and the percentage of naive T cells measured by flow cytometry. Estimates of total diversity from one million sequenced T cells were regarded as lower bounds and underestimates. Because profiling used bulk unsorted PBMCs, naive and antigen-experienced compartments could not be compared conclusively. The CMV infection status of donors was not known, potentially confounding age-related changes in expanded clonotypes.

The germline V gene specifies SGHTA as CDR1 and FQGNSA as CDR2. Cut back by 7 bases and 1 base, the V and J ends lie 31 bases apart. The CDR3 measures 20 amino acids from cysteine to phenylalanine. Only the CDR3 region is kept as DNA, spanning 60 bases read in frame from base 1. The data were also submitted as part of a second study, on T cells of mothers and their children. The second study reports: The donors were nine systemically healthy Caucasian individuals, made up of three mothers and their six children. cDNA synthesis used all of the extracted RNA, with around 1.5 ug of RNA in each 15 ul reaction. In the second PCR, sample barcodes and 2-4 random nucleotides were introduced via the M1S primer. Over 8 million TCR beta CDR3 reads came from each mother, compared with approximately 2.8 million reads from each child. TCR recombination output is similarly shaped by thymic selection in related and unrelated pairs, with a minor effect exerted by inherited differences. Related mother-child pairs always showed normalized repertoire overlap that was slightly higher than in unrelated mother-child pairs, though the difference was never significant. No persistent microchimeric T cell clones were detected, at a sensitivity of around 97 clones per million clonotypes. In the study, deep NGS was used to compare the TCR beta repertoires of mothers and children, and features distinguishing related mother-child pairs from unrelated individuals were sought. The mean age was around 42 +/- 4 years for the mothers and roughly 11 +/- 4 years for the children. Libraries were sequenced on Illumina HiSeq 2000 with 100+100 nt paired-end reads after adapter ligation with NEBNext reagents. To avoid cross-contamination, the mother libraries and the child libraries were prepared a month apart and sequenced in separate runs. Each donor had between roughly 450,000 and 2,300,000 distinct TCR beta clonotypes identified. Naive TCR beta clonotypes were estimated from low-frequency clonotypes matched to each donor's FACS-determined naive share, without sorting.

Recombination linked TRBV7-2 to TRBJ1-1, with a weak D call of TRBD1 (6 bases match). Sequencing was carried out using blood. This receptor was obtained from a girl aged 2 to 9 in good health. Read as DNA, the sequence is TGTGCCAGCAAAAGCCTTAGTGGGTACACCGTGGGGGGGGCGAACACTGAAGCTTTCTTT. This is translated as CASKSLSGYTVGGANTEAFF.